This is a list of T cell receptor beta chains from one sample in a study of shared clonotypes between healthy human individuals. Assay: immunoSEQ multiplex PCR; the TCRdb copy retains only in-frame clones and omits some. In the table there are roughly 1 million clones, under 80% of which are singletons. The material sequenced was memory CD4+ T cells sorted from blood. Source of these receptors: a man in his late teens or twenties in good health. Each CDR3 is given with its conserved first and last residue. D genes are given only for firm matches. Where a row states a size, it is once, few, many or the class of an expanded clone; other rows omit it.

CASTSGQGVVGNTIYF	TGTGCCAGCACCTCGGGACAGGGCGTCGTTGGAAACACCATATATTTT	TRBV5-6	TRBJ1-3	TRBD1	NA
CAWRGTIYEQYF	TGTGCCTGGAGGGGGACTATCTACGAGCAGTACTTC	TRBV30	TRBJ2-7	TRBD2	NA
CSVVLGNSNQPQHF	TGCAGCGTTGTTCTCGGAAATAGCAATCAGCCCCAGCATTTT	TRBV29-1	TRBJ1-5	NA	NA
CASSLSSGQETQYF	TGTGCCAGCAGTTTATCGTCGGGTCAAGAGACCCAGTACTTC	TRBV28	TRBJ2-5	NA	NA
CASSSTGNEQYF	TGCGCCAGCAGCTCGACAGGGAACGAGCAGTACTTC	TRBV5-1	TRBJ2-7	TRBD1	NA
CASSPDWGSNSPLHF	TGTGCCAGCTCACCCGACTGGGGTTCAAATTCACCCCTCCACTTT	TRBV18	TRBJ1-6	NA	NA
CASSTNGQWGNTEAFF	TGTGCCAGTAGTACGAATGGACAGTGGGGAAACACTGAAGCTTTCTTT	TRBV19	TRBJ1-1	NA	NA
CASSLRLGDSNQPQHF	TGTGCCAGCAGTTTACGTCTAGGGGATAGCAATCAGCCCCAGCATTTT	TRBV27	TRBJ1-5	NA	NA
CASSWTFSGNTIYF	TGTGCCAGCAGTTGGACATTCTCTGGAAACACCATATATTTT	TRBV28	TRBJ1-3	NA	NA
CASSWTSNTEAFF	TGTGCCAGCAGCTGGACATCGAACACTGAAGCTTTCTTT	TRBV11-2	TRBJ1-1	NA	NA
CAWKHSVQETQYF	TGTGCCTGGAAACACAGCGTCCAAGAGACCCAGTACTTC	TRBV30	TRBJ2-5	NA	few
CASSPRRGSYEQYF	TGTGCCAGCAGCCCCCGCAGGGGCTCCTACGAGCAGTACTTC	TRBV27	TRBJ2-7	NA	NA
CASTRGVSLNYEQYF	TGTGCCAGCACCCGGGGAGTGTCCCTCAACTACGAGCAGTACTTC	TRBV5-6	TRBJ2-7	NA	once
CASSEARGGPVSVPAEKLFF	TGTGCCAGCAGCGAAGCGCGGGGCGGGCCCGTGTCCGTCCCGGCTGAAAAACTGTTTTTT	TRBV7-8	TRBJ1-4	NA	NA
CASSAGGVRETQYF	TGCGCCAGCAGTGCGGGAGGGGTTAGGGAGACCCAGTACTTC	TRBV5-1	TRBJ2-5	TRBD2	NA
CASSKRGEQYF	TGTGCCAGCAGTAAACGAGGGGAGCAGTACTTC	TRBV6-5	TRBJ2-7	NA	NA
CASSALEGEQFF	TGTGCCAGCAGTGCCCTAGAAGGTGAGCAGTTCTTC	TRBV2	TRBJ2-1	NA	NA
CASSQEDTNTGELFF	TGTGCCAGCAGCCAAGAGGACACGAACACCGGGGAGCTGTTTTTT	TRBV4-2	TRBJ2-2	NA	NA
CASSPKAGEQFF	TGTGCCAGCAGTCCCAAGGCGGGGGAGCAGTTCTTC	TRBV6-5	TRBJ2-1	NA	NA
CASSLEGRGNEQFF	TGCGCCAGCAGCTTGGAGGGGCGGGGAAATGAGCAGTTCTTC	TRBV5-1	TRBJ2-1	NA	NA
CASSRTGNTGELFF	TGTGCCAGCAGTCGGACAGGGAACACCGGGGAGCTGTTTTTT	TRBV6-1	TRBJ2-2	TRBD1	NA
CASRPLGASYNEQFF	TGTGCCAGCCGGCCACTAGGGGCCTCCTACAATGAGCAGTTCTTC	TRBV6-1	TRBJ2-1	NA	NA
CASSRDGTSTDTQYF	TGTGCCAGCAGCCGGGACGGGACTAGCACAGATACGCAGTATTTT	TRBV4-2	TRBJ2-3	NA	NA
CAIKEGSPYGYTF	TGTGCCATCAAGGAGGGTAGCCCATATGGCTACACCTTC	TRBV10-3	TRBJ1-2	NA	NA
CARLWGLAMSSYNSPLHF	TGCGCCCGACTTTGGGGACTGGCCATGAGCTCCTATAATTCACCCCTCCACTTT	TRBV10-1	TRBJ1-6	NA	NA
CAIQGDRSGEQYF	TGTGCCATACAAGGGGACAGGAGTGGCGAGCAGTACTTC	TRBV10-3	TRBJ2-7	TRBD1	NA
CASSIRGVEGSPLHF	TGTGCCAGTAGTATTCGAGGGGTAGAGGGCTCACCCCTCCACTTT	TRBV19	TRBJ1-6	NA	NA
CASSPSGTGTYEQYF	TGTGCCAGTAGCCCCTCCGGGACAGGGACCTACGAGCAGTACTTC	TRBV19	TRBJ2-7	TRBD1	NA
CASSGGEKLFF	TGTGCCAGCAGCGGAGGAGAAAAACTGTTTTTT	TRBV7-2	TRBJ1-4	NA	NA
CASSLDGSSYNSPLHF	TGTGCCAGCAGCTTGGACGGAAGCTCCTATAATTCACCCCTCCACTTT	TRBV7-2	TRBJ1-6	NA	NA
CASSPRASGGAYNEQFF	TGTGCCAGCAGCCCAAGGGCTAGCGGGGGGGCATACAATGAGCAGTTCTTC	TRBV7-9	TRBJ2-1	TRBD2	NA
CASSYSQNTEAFF	TGTGCCAGCAGTTACTCACAGAACACTGAAGCTTTCTTT	TRBV6-5	TRBJ1-1	NA	NA
CASSSTWMAGELFF	TGTGCCAGCAGTTCAACCTGGATGGCCGGGGAGCTGTTTTTT	TRBV6-1	TRBJ2-2	NA	NA
CASSYSAGGYLNEQFF	TGTGCCAGCAGTTACTCAGCGGGGGGCTACCTCAATGAGCAGTTCTTC	TRBV6-5	TRBJ2-1	TRBD2	once
CAISAQADTGELFF	TGTGCCATCAGTGCACAGGCCGACACCGGGGAGCTGTTTTTT	TRBV10-3	TRBJ2-2	NA	NA
CASNTGTREETQYF	TGTGCCAGCAACACCGGGACTAGAGAAGAGACCCAGTACTTC	TRBV7-2	TRBJ2-5	TRBD2	few
CASSRAGGSTDTQYF	TGCGCCAGCAGTCGAGCCGGCGGAAGCACAGATACGCAGTATTTT	TRBV10-2	TRBJ2-3	NA	NA
CAWSVRVQETQYF	TGTGCCTGGAGTGTACGTGTACAAGAGACCCAGTACTTC	TRBV30	TRBJ2-5	NA	NA
CASSWGQSSYEQYF	TGTGCCAGCAGCTGGGGACAGAGCTCCTACGAGCAGTACTTC	TRBV7-9	TRBJ2-7	TRBD1	once
CASRLPQGFYGYTF	TGTGCCAGCAGACTACCCCAGGGATTCTATGGCTACACCTTC	TRBV27	TRBJ1-2	NA	NA
CASSPDRGLYNEQFF	TGTGCCAGCAGTCCGGACAGGGGGCTGTACAATGAGCAGTTCTTC	TRBV5-6	TRBJ2-1	TRBD1	NA
CASSKSGSLYEQYF	TGTGCCAGCAGCAAAAGCGGGAGTCTTTACGAGCAGTACTTC	TRBV7-2	TRBJ2-7	TRBD2	once
CASSLQGAFYNEQFF	TGCGCCAGCAGCTTGCAGGGGGCCTTCTACAATGAGCAGTTCTTC	TRBV5-1	TRBJ2-1	TRBD1	NA
CASSRQGYDPRATGELFF	TGTGCCAGTAGTAGGCAGGGTTATGACCCGAGAGCCACCGGGGAGCTGTTTTTT	TRBV19	TRBJ2-2	NA	NA
CASSETGGGTGELFF	TGCGCCAGCAGTGAAACAGGGGGAGGCACCGGGGAGCTGTTTTTT	TRBV10-1	TRBJ2-2	TRBD1	NA
CSVATSGVVYEQYF	TGCAGCGTTGCCACTAGCGGGGTGGTTTACGAGCAGTACTTC	TRBV29-1	TRBJ2-7	TRBD2	NA
CASSLAPLAGNDEQFF	TGTGCCAGCAGCTTAGCGCCACTAGCGGGAAATGATGAGCAGTTCTTC	TRBV7-9	TRBJ2-1	TRBD2	many
CASSPPGHTTNEKLFF	TGTGCCAGCAGCCCGCCTGGACATACAACTAATGAAAAACTGTTTTTT	TRBV5-6	TRBJ1-4	NA	few
CASSLGDRDQETQYF	TGTGCCAGCAGCTTAGGGGACAGAGACCAAGAGACCCAGTACTTC	TRBV7-9	TRBJ2-5	TRBD1	once
CASSQEAGRSSYEQYF	TGTGCCAGCAGCCAGGAGGCGGGCCGGAGCTCCTACGAGCAGTACTTC	TRBV5-4	TRBJ2-7	NA	many
CASSDRAAGNTIYF	TGTGCCAGTAGTGACCGGGCGGCAGGAAACACCATATATTTT	TRBV19	TRBJ1-3	NA	NA
CASSRTNGNTEAFF	TGTGCCAGCTCACGGACAAACGGGAACACTGAAGCTTTCTTT	TRBV18	TRBJ1-1	NA	NA
CASSLEREQYF	TGCGCCAGCAGCTTGGAAAGGGAGCAGTACTTC	TRBV5-1	TRBJ2-7	NA	NA
CASSFGRDISPLHF	TGTGCCAGCAGCTTCGGCAGGGACATTTCACCCCTCCACTTT	TRBV7-2	TRBJ1-6	NA	NA